The source of this TCR beta chain is a study of OX40 agonist ivuxolimab in advanced cancers. Study summary: An anti-OX40 (CD134) antibody with agonistic activity, ivuxolimab, was administered to patients. Eligibility admitted prior anti-PD-1, anti-PD-L1 or anti-CTLA-4 therapy; 35% to 40% had some. Partial responses were achieved by three patients, of whom one had hepatocellular carcinoma and two had cutaneous melanoma.

V shed 7 bases and J 0 bases; nucleotides not matched to a gene: 9. Germline V gene lookup returns CDR1 ENHRY and CDR2 SYGVKD. CDR3 size: 16 residues. Profiled with immunoSEQ multiplex PCR; TCRdb holds only in-frame clones, not every one. The repertoire holds about 60,000 clones, with about 83% as singletons. This clone has just one count. The chain is built from TRBV10-3 and TRBJ1-2, with 9 bases aligning to TRBD1. The material was CD4+ or CD8+ T cells sorted from blood, obtained in a trial of the OX40 agonist ivuxolimab. The TCR comes from an adult with an advanced solid tumor such as melanoma, head and neck, liver or kidney cancer. CDR3 sequence reads: CAITDHRGQSNYGYTF. The CDR3 nucleotides are TGTGCCATCACTGACCACAGGGGGCAGTCTAACTATGGCTACACCTTC.